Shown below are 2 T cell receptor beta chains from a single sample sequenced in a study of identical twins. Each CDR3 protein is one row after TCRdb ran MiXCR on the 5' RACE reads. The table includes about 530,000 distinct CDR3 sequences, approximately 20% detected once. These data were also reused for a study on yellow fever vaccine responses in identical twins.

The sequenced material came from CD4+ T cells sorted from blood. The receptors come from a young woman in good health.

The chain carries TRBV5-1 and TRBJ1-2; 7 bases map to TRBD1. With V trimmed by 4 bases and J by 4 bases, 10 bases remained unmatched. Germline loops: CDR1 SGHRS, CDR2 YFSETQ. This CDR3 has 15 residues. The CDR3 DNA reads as TGCGCCAGCAGCGCAGGACCGGGACAGACCTATGGCTACACCTTC. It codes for CASSAGPGQTYGYTF.

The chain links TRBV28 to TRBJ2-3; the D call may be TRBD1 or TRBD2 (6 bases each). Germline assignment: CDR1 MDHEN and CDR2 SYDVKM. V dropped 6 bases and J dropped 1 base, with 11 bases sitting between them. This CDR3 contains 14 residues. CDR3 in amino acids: CASSRGPRTDTQYF. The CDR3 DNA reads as TGTGCCAGCAGCCGGGGGCCCCGCACAGATACGCAGTATTTT.